This T cell receptor (beta chain) was sequenced in a study of technical replicates of blood from a handful of donors. This CDR3 contains 18 residues. Germline CDR1 LNHDA, CDR2 SQIVND (reference sequence). V was pared by 3 bases and J by 0 bases, with 18 bases between. Clones were read by immunoSEQ multiplex PCR, and TCRdb kept only the in-frame ones, dropping some. The sample holds around 97,000 clones, roughly 96% seen once. The chain couples TRBV19 to TRBJ1-5; D is undetermined. What was sequenced was T cells isolated from PBMCs. The TCR sequence derives from a human donor in good health. The CDR3 protein is CASSIRPLDDYSNQPQHF. The CDR3, as DNA: TGTGCCAGTAGTATCCGTCCCCTAGACGATTATAGCAATCAGCCCCAGCATTTT.